This T cell receptor beta chain came from a study of shared clonotypes between healthy human individuals. Background on the study: Per-donor plates numbered three CD4 naive, three CD4 memory, two CD8 naive and one CD8 memory. Overall study findings and caveats: The naive CD4 repertoires of a handful of donors were compared, and approximately 5% of clonotypes were shared. Rarefaction exposed incomplete sorted-subset sequencing despite large depth. Among non-shared clonotypes, generation probabilities were lower than among those shared by all four donors.

Selected positively for CCR7 and CD45RO-negative, naive CD8 cells excluded terminally differentiated effector memory CD45RA+ cells. CDR1 and CDR2 from the germline V gene are MNHEY and SVGAGI. V was trimmed by 0 bases and J by 1 base, leaving 7 bases between them. This CDR3 has 14 amino acids. The repertoire was sequenced with immunoSEQ multiplex PCR; TCRdb's copy has only in-frame clones and lacks some. The table includes millions of clones, around 93% detected once. In the case of this clone: Its antigen is not identified. Other DNA sequences in the sample encode the same CDR3.

The rearrangement links TRBV6-5 to TRBJ2-7, with D unresolved. This sequence was found in a man between 18 and 29 years old in good health. Some clones in this sample may be carry-over from other donors' samples. Sequencing was done on a sample of naive CD8+ T cells from PBMCs. DNA for the CDR3: TGTGCCAGCAGTTACTCGGCGGAATCCTACGAGCAGTACTTC. Translated: CASSYSAESYEQYF.